The 29 T cell receptor beta chains below were found in one sample sequenced in a study of blood T cells in healthy people across ages. A second PCR of roughly 7 to 11 cycles used a sample-barcoded 5' primer and a J-beta primer mix. TCRdb independently ran MiXCR on the 5' RACE reads; one entry per CDR3 protein. The sample records more than 700,000 distinct CDR3 sequences, roughly 50% being singletons. Sequencing was performed on blood. These receptors were collected from a man older than 75 in good health.

About this clonotype itself: An end of the junction does not agree with germline; a read error may underlie this. V usage is TRBV12-3 or TRBV12-4 and J usage is TRBJ2-1; no firm D call. CDR3 length: 15 amino acids. Here the CDR3 DNA reads TGTGCCGGCAGTTTTAGGAAAAATCTATACAATGAGCAGTTCTTC. It is translated as CAGSFRKNLYNEQFF.

This clonotype was counted between two and nine times. CDR3 sequence (DNA): TGCGCCAGCAGCACAGACCCTATCGCTAGCGGGAGACTAGTTGAGCAGTTCTTC. Amino acids: CASSTDPIASGRLVEQFF. This chain links TRBV4-1 with TRBJ2-1; 10 bases match TRBD2. CDR3 length: 18 residues. With V trimmed by 5 bases and J by 9 bases, 19 bases remained unmatched. CDR1 is MGHRA, CDR2 YSYEKL, per germline.

This chain's CDR3 is CASSARVVETQYF. In DNA form, the CDR3 reads TGTGCCAGCAGTGCGCGGGTGGTTGAGACCCAGTACTTC. The chain employs TRBV2 and TRBJ2-5; perhaps TRBD2 as D (5 bases). The germline CDR1 and CDR2 sequences are SNHLY and FYNNEI. This CDR3 has 13 residues. V lost 4 bases, J lost 5 bases, and 11 bases lay in between.

V gene TRBV4-2 combines with J gene TRBJ2-1, with a tentative D call TRBD2 (6 bases). Germline V gene data show CDR1 as LGHNA and CDR2 as YNFKEQ. The V end was cut by 1 base, the J end by 0 bases, with 13 bases between. The length of the CDR3 is 17 residues. The CDR3 DNA reads TGTGCCAGCAGCCAAGGTTGGGCCGGGAGCTCCTACAATGAGCAGTTCTTC. As protein: CASSQGWAGSSYNEQFF.

In nucleotides, the CDR3 is TGTGCCAGCAGTTACGCCGTGAACAGAAACACCGGGGAGCTGTTTTTT. It codes for CASSYAVNRNTGELFF. The gene calls are TRBV6-5 and TRBJ2-2; D is uncertain. CDR3 length: 16 residues. Trimming shortened V by 2 bases and J by 2 bases, and 12 bases separated the two germline ends. Per germline, CDR1 MNHEY and CDR2 SVGAGI.

The CDR3 bases are TGCAGCACGACGGATAACACTGAAGCTTTCTTT. Translation: CSTTDNTEAFF. The chain uses TRBV29-1 and TRBJ1-1; D is unresolved. CDR1 is SQVTM and CDR2 is ANQGSEA in the germline V gene. Trimming took off 8 bases at V and 2 bases at J, with 9 bases between the two ends. This CDR3 has 11 amino acids.

There are a few counts of this clonotype. The rearrangement uses TRBV20-1 and TRBJ2-2; D not certain. The V gene's germline CDR1 is DFQATT and CDR2 SNEGSKA (reference sequence). This CDR3 is built from 15 residues. The ends were cut back, 0 bases at V and 4 bases at J, with 12 bases in the middle. CDR3 sequence reads: CSARDPVGSTGELFF. CDR3 bases: TGCAGTGCTAGAGACCCCGTGGGGTCCACCGGGGAGCTGTTTTTT.

The chain recombines TRBV5-4 with TRBJ2-4, with a weak D call TRBD2 (6 bases). Trimming left V 2 bases short and J 13 bases short, with 22 bases between. Germline V CDR1 and CDR2: SGHNT, YYREEE (reference sequence). The CDR3 loop spans 15 amino acids. CDR3 amino acids: CASSLDACLTGEQYF. CDR3 nucleotides: TGTGCCAGCAGCTTAGACGCATGCTTGACGGGGGAGCAGTACTTC. Using reference TRBV5-4 and TRBJ2-4 for the parts outside the CDR3, the full variable domain is ETGVTQSPTHLIKTRGQQVTLRCSSQSGHNTVSWYQQALGQGPQFIFQYYREEENGRGNFPPRFSGLQFPNYSSELNVNALELDDSALYLCASSLDACLTGEQYFGAGTRLSVL.

The V gene is TRBV5-6, the J gene TRBJ1-5, with no clear D. CDR3 length: 13 amino acids. Looked up from germline, CDR1 is SGHDT and CDR2 is YYEEEE. V was shortened by 4 bases and J by 7 bases, with 12 bases between the two germline ends. CDR3 bases: TGTGCCAGCAGCGTGAACCAGATCCAGCCCCAGCATTTT. As protein: CASSVNQIQPQHF.

The chain combines TRBV3-1 with TRBJ2-1; D may match TRBD1 or TRBD2 (5 bases each). CDR1 is LGHDT, CDR2 YNNKEL, per germline (reference sequence). This CDR3 contains 15 residues. Trimming removed 0 bases from V and 9 bases from J, with 15 bases in between. The CDR3 bases are TGTGCCAGCAGCCAAGAGGACACCCTGAGGGGTGAGCAGTTCTTC. It encodes CASSQEDTLRGEQFF.

The chain carries TRBV4-1 and TRBJ2-1; tentative D call: TRBD1 (6 bases). This CDR3 has 16 residues. CDR1 is MGHRA and CDR2 is YSYEKL in the germline V gene. Between the trimmed V and J ends, which lost 1 base and 4 bases, there was a span of 14 bases. CDR3 protein: CASSQVDRPLYNEQFF. The CDR3 DNA reads as TGCGCCAGCAGCCAAGTTGACAGGCCGCTATACAATGAGCAGTTCTTC.

The rearrangement uses TRBV2 and TRBJ2-7; D ambiguous. V was trimmed by 2 bases and J by 1 base, leaving 18 bases between them. The CDR3 length is 17 residues. Germline V gene data show CDR1 as SNHLY and CDR2 as FYNNEI. The CDR3 protein is CASSEIRDWYSSYEQYF. Here the CDR3 DNA reads TGTGCCAGCAGTGAAATAAGGGATTGGTACAGTTCCTACGAGCAGTACTTC.

The V and J genes are TRBV18 and TRBJ1-2, with 7 bases aligning to TRBD1. CDR3 length equals 15 residues. CDR1 and CDR2 (germline): KGHSH, LQKENI. The V and J ends lost 5 bases and 6 bases, in that order; junction bases with no gene match: 12. The CDR3 bases are TGTGCCAGCTCAGCCGCCGGGACAGCGCCTAATGGCTACACCTTC. It is translated as CASSAAGTAPNGYTF. Variable domain in full (rest from reference TRBV18 and TRBJ1-2): NAGVMQNPRHLVRRRGQEARLRCSPMKGHSHVYWYRQLPEEGLKFMVYLQKENIIDESGMPKERFSAEFPKEGPSILRIQQVVRGDSAAYFCASSAAGTAPNGYTFGSGTRLTVV.

This CDR3 reads CASGLAVARTQYF. CDR3 nucleotides: TGTGCCAGCGGGCTAGCGGTCGCGAGGACCCAGTACTTC. The chain recombines TRBV2 with TRBJ2-5; the match to TRBD2 covers 7 bases. Germline CDR1 reads SNHLY; CDR2 reads FYNNEI. There are 13 residues in the CDR3. The J segment lost 7 bases and the V segment lost 8 bases, leaving 10 bases of the junction unmatched.

The chain recombines TRBV5-8 with TRBJ2-7; D perhaps matches TRBD2 (6 bases). The germline V gene encodes CDR1 SGHTS and CDR2 YDEGEE. The CDR3 spans 12 residues. V was trimmed by 6 bases and J by 11 bases, leaving 18 bases between them. The CDR3, as DNA: TGTGCCAGCACCCGGTCCTTGAGGGAGGAGTACTTC. Protein: CASTRSLREEYF.

The J gene is TRBJ1-1, the V gene TRBV6-1, with D possibly matching TRBD1 (6 bases). In germline, CDR1 is MNHNS, CDR2 SASEGT. The V end lost 4 bases, the J end lost 6 bases, and 12 bases lay between the germline ends. The CDR3 consists of 13 residues. As DNA, the CDR3 is TGTGCCAGCAGTGTCAGGGGCTGGTCTGAAGCTTTCTTT. Its protein is CASSVRGWSEAFF.

This chain joins TRBV9 and TRBJ2-6; no reliable D call. Germline values: CDR1 SGDLS, CDR2 YYNGEE. The CDR3 loop spans 16 amino acids. V was shortened by 2 bases and J by 0 bases, with 9 bases between the two germline ends. The CDR3 DNA follows: TGTGCCAGCAGCGTCGGTTTGGGCTCTGGGGCCAACGTCCTGACTTTC. Its protein is CASSVGLGSGANVLTF. The full variable domain, completed using reference TRBV9 and TRBJ2-6, is DSGVTQTPKHLITATGQRVTLRCSPRSGDLSVYWYQQSLDQGLQFLIQYYNGEERAKGNILERFSAQQFPDLHSELNLSSLELGDSALYFCASSVGLGSGANVLTFGAGSRLTVL.

This clonotype was seen a few times. V is TRBV12-3 or TRBV12-4 and J is TRBJ2-4; D unresolved. The CDR3 length is 13 residues. With 7 bases removed from V and 7 bases from J, the gap between germline ends came to 14 bases. CDR3 nucleotide sequence: TGTGCCAGCATCTTCGCGGACGGCAACATTCAGTACTTC. The encoded protein is CASIFADGNIQYF.

This clonotype was observed a handful of times. The gene calls are TRBV25-1 and TRBJ2-3; 7 bases are a match to TRBD2. The CDR3 contains 12 residues. Germline CDR1 reads MGHDK; CDR2 reads SYGVNS. J was trimmed by 14 bases and V by 2 bases; bases with no gene match: 7. CDR3 in DNA: TGTGCCAGCAGTGAAGGGACTACATACGCGTATTTT. It specifies CASSEGTTYAYF.

This clonotype was recorded a few times. The CDR3 spells CASSLRDTGWDPDTQYF. In DNA form, the CDR3 reads TGTGCCAGCAGCTTAAGGGACACGGGATGGGATCCAGATACGCAGTATTTT. The rearrangement links TRBV7-2 to TRBJ2-3; D might be TRBD1 (6 bases). Germline assignment: CDR1 SGHTA and CDR2 FQGNSA. CDR3 length: 17 residues. The V gene lost 2 bases and the J gene lost 4 bases, with 19 bases spanning the gap.

J is TRBJ2-1 and V is TRBV10-2; D is unresolved. Trimming took 3 bases from V and 8 from J, leaving 5 bases between them. Germline assignment: CDR1 WSHSY and CDR2 SAAADI. The CDR3 contains 11 residues. The CDR3 spells CASSEGDEQFF. The CDR3 region has the DNA TGCGCCAGCAGTGAAGGCGATGAGCAGTTCTTC.

This chain joins TRBV12-5 and TRBJ2-4, with a tentative D call TRBD1 (6 bases). The J call is doubtful: the DNA matches TRBJ2-7 better. The germline gives CDR1 LGHNT, CDR2 FRNRAP. This CDR3 comprises 16 residues. The chain's CDR3 is CASGLVLTGAKNEQYF. The DNA for the CDR3 is TGTGCTAGTGGTTTGGTACTGACAGGTGCAAAGAACGAGCAGTACTTC.

This clonotype came up a few times. The J gene is TRBJ2-3, the V gene TRBV10-2; 8 bases agree with TRBD1. The CDR3 spans 15 residues. V trimming: 10 bases; J trimming: 14 bases; junction bases outside the gene matches: 23. Germline CDR1 WSHSY, CDR2 SAAADI. The CDR3 bases are TGCGCCACAACCGCTACAGGGGGTGGGCACAGATACGCGTATTTT. It yields the protein CATTATGGGHRYAYF.

The V and J genes are TRBV29-1 and TRBJ1-1; D is uncertain. Per the germline V gene, CDR1 is SQVTM and CDR2 is ANQGSEA. Deletions cut 7 bases from V and 1 base from J, with 7 bases between. The CDR3 spans 11 residues. The CDR3: CSAVENTEAFF. Written as DNA, the CDR3 is TGCAGCGCCGTCGAGAACACTGAAGCTTTCTTT.

This clonotype was picked up a small number of times. The chain recombines TRBV12-3 or TRBV12-4 with TRBJ2-1; 13 bases are a match to TRBD2. The trim removed 6 bases at V and 12 bases at J, leaving 8 bases unmatched. The CDR3 contains 14 residues. The CDR3 region has the DNA TGTGCCAGCAGCCTAGGACTAGCGGGAGTAGTGCAGTTCTTC. Protein product: CASSLGLAGVVQFF.

The chain recombines TRBV15 with TRBJ2-4, with D possibly being TRBD1 (6 bases). Germline-derived CDR1 and CDR2 are LNHNV and YYDKDF (reference sequence). V lost 0 bases, J lost 6 bases, and 15 bases lay in between. The CDR3 has 16 amino acids. The CDR3, as DNA: TGTGCCACCAGCAGAGATCAGGGGTGGGCTGGAAACATTCAGTACTTC. Protein: CATSRDQGWAGNIQYF.

The chain links TRBV6-5 to TRBJ2-7, with a weak D call TRBD2 (6 bases). The germline V and J ends were trimmed by 3 bases and 3 bases, with 18 bases remaining between them. From germline, CDR1 is MNHEY and CDR2 SVGAGI. This CDR3 has 16 residues. CDR3 bases: TGTGCCAGCAGTTATCGAGGCCCGGGACTTTTCTACGAGCAGTACTTC. This gives the protein CASSYRGPGLFYEQYF.

Worth noting for this clonotype: One junction end disagrees with the germline gene, perhaps due to a read error. The rearrangement links TRBV6-5 to TRBJ2-7; 9 positions match TRBD2. This CDR3 has 15 residues. The germline V gene has CDR1 MNHEY and CDR2 SVGAGI. CDR3: CASGYIQRGDYEQYF. The CDR3 nucleotides are TGTGCCAGCGGTTACATCCAGCGGGGGGACTACGAGCAGTACTTC.

The V gene is TRBV29-1, the J gene TRBJ1-5; no firm D call. The CDR3 covers 12 residues. The germline V gene has CDR1 SQVTM and CDR2 ANQGSEA. Trimming stripped 3 bases from V and 11 bases from J, with 14 bases between. The CDR3 DNA reads as TGCAGCGTTGAGCTGACTGCTGGTACCCAGCATTTT. It codes for CSVELTAGTQHF.